The 28 T cell receptor beta chains below all came from one sample that was sequenced in a study of Graves' ophthalmopathy and Graves' hyperthyroidism. Researchers took RNA transcripts and amplified TCR beta CDR3 regions from them. Following a first-round RT-PCR that used HTBI primers, a second-round multiplex PCR was carried out. MiXCR was run by TCRdb on the multiplex PCR reads, yielding one entry per CDR3 protein. The sample lists about 700,000 distinct CDR3 sequences, approximately 40% occurring once. Input material: peripheral blood. The receptors shown here come from an adult man with Graves' ophthalmopathy.

This clonotype was counted ten times or more. The rearrangement links TRBV12-3 or TRBV12-4 to TRBJ1-1, with TRBD1 matching over 8 bases. V lost 5 bases, J lost 4 bases, and 6 bases stayed unmatched. The CDR3 spans 14 residues. The DNA for the CDR3 is TGTGCCAGCAGTCCGGACAGGGAAGGCACTGAAGCTTTCTTT. This encodes CASSPDREGTEAFF.

This clonotype was seen a single time. The chain employs TRBV10-2 and TRBJ2-7; TRBD2 matches at 10 bases. The CDR3 runs 14 residues. The junction had 9 bases not matched to a gene; V was cut back by 4 bases and J by 9 bases. Germline V gives CDR1 WSHSY, CDR2 SAAADI. CDR3 region: CASSAGTSVNWQYF. The CDR3 coding sequence is TGCGCCAGCAGTGCCGGGACTAGCGTCAATTGGCAGTACTTC.

This clonotype was found a few times. The genes are TRBV7-9 and TRBJ2-7; the match to TRBD2 covers 9 bases. Germline trimming cut 4 bases from V and 3 bases from J; bases unmatched to any gene: 10. CDR3 length equals 16 residues. Per the germline V gene, CDR1 is SEHNR and CDR2 is FQNEAQ (reference sequence). In nucleotides, the CDR3 is TGTGCCAGCAGCTCCCACAGGAAGCGGGAGGACTACGAGCAGTACTTC. Translated, it gives CASSSHRKREDYEQYF. Variable domain in full (rest from reference TRBV7-9 and TRBJ2-7): DTGVSQNPRHKITKRGQNVTFRCDPISEHNRLYWYRQTLGQGPEFLTYFQNEAQLEKSRLLSDRFSAERPKGSFSTLEIQRTEQGDSAMYLCASSSHRKREDYEQYFGPGTRLTVT.

This clonotype was observed a handful of times. The chain joins TRBV12-3 or TRBV12-4 to TRBJ1-5; D uncertain. CDR3 length equals 13 residues. Trimming took 8 bases from V and 6 from J, leaving 14 bases between them. CDR3 bases: TGTGCCAGCCAAGAGGCGGGCGCTCAGCCCCAGCATTTT. The encoded protein is CASQEAGAQPQHF.

V is TRBV24-1 and J is TRBJ1-5; TRBD1 matches at 9 bases. This CDR3 has 16 amino acids. Trimming removed 6 bases from V and 4 bases from J; junction bases left unmatched: 9. The germline gives CDR1 KGHDR, CDR2 SFDVKD. The CDR3 loop reads CATSISTGGRNQPQHF. CDR3 DNA sequence: TGTGCCACCAGTATCTCAACAGGGGGCAGGAATCAGCCCCAGCATTTT.

This clonotype was detected a few times. The chain carries TRBV24-1 and TRBJ1-5, with unresolved D. Trimming removed 11 bases at V and 0 bases at J, with 16 bases between. Germline CDR1 and CDR2: KGHDR and SFDVKD. The CDR3 is made up of 15 amino acids. The chain's CDR3 is CASKRRDYSNQPQHF. The CDR3, as DNA: TGTGCCAGCAAACGAAGGGATTATAGCAATCAGCCCCAGCATTTT.

There are a few counts of this clonotype. The V gene is TRBV5-6, the J gene TRBJ1-6, with a possible D match to TRBD1 (5 bases). Trimming cost V 4 bases and J 9 bases, with 20 bases left between them. The CDR3 contains 16 residues. The germline V gene has CDR1 SGHDT and CDR2 YYEEEE. In DNA, the CDR3 is TGTGCCAGCAGCCAAACCGTTGTCCAGGGCCCTTCACCCCTCCACTTT. Amino acids: CASSQTVVQGPSPLHF.

Many counts were recorded for this clonotype. CDR3 residues: CSVGQGSTEAFF. The CDR3 region has the DNA TGCAGCGTTGGACAGGGATCCACTGAAGCTTTCTTT. V gene TRBV29-1 combines with J gene TRBJ1-1; TRBD1 matches 7 bases. There are 12 residues in the CDR3. Germline CDR1 SQVTM, CDR2 ANQGSEA. J gave up 4 bases and V 4 bases, and 3 bases lay outside the gene matches.

On this clonotype: A much more abundant neighbour one base away suggests this may be a read error. The gene calls are TRBV20-1 and TRBJ1-1; tentative D call: TRBD1 (5 bases). Germline-derived CDR1 and CDR2 are DFQATT and SNEGSKA (reference sequence). The CDR3 covers 12 residues. Trimming took off 7 bases at V and 1 base at J, with 10 bases between the two ends. As DNA, the CDR3 is TGCAGTGATCCCGACAGGAACACTGAAGCTTTCTTT. This sequence encodes CSDPDRNTEAFF.

The CDR3 protein is CASSGLHYEQYF. CDR3 DNA sequence: TGTGCCAGCAGTGGACTGCATTACGAGCAGTACTTC. This chain links TRBV25-1 with TRBJ2-7; D gene ambiguous. Germline V CDR1 and CDR2: MGHDK, SYGVNS. The V gene lost 4 bases and the J gene lost 4 bases, with 8 bases spanning the gap. The CDR3 is made up of 12 amino acids.

This chain uses TRBV6-1 with TRBJ1-1; D not certain. Per the germline V gene, CDR1 is MNHNS and CDR2 is SASEGT. V was shortened by 4 bases and J by 6 bases, with 12 bases between the two germline ends. This CDR3 is 13 amino acids long. Here the CDR3 DNA reads TGTGCCAGCAGTGTATACATAAACGCTGAAGCTTTCTTT. It translates to CASSVYINAEAFF.

This clonotype was picked up a small number of times. Here the CDR3 DNA reads TGTGCCAGCAGTTACCGCAGCATCGGTTCCGCTAACTATGGCTACACCTTC. It yields the protein CASSYRSIGSANYGYTF. The chain joins TRBV2 to TRBJ1-2; D is uncertain. This CDR3 region has 17 residues. V was trimmed by 5 bases and J by 0 bases, leaving 19 bases between them. Germline V lookup: CDR1 SNHLY, CDR2 FYNNEI. Supplemented by reference TRBV2 and TRBJ1-2, the full variable domain reads EPEVTQTPSHQVTQMGQEVILRCVPISNHLYFYWYRQILGQKVEFLVSFYNNEISEKSEIFDDQFSVERPDGSNFTLKIRSTKLEDSAMYFCASSYRSIGSANYGYTFGSGTRLTVV.

With regard to this clonotype: The missing conserved phenylalanine or tryptophan at the end of this CDR3 makes a read error likely. The DNA is left out, because the CDR3 cannot be placed on it with certainty; the CDR3 is given as TCRdb lists it. The chain is built from TRBV29-1 and TRBJ2-5; the table calls TRBD1, which could not be checked here. A total of 9 residues make up the CDR3, ends included. CDR1 and CDR2 (germline): SQVTM, ANQGSEA. The CDR3 reads CSARDSANT.

This clonotype was seen many times. The J gene is TRBJ1-1, the V gene TRBV29-1; D is ambiguous. Germline CDR1 reads SQVTM; CDR2 reads ANQGSEA. The germline V and J ends were trimmed by 4 bases and 3 bases, with 9 bases remaining between them. The length of the CDR3 is 12 residues. The CDR3 reads CSVGRLDTEAFF. The CDR3 nucleotides are TGCAGCGTTGGCCGATTAGACACTGAAGCTTTCTTT.

This clonotype was counted between two and nine times. This sequence joins TRBV4-1 and TRBJ1-5, with a weak D call TRBD1 (6 bases). Trimming removed 1 base from V and 7 bases from J, with 14 bases in between. CDR1 and CDR2 from the germline V gene are MGHRA and YSYEKL. This CDR3 spans 15 amino acids. The chain's CDR3 is CASSQVEQGGQPQHF. The CDR3 nucleotides read TGCGCCAGCAGCCAAGTCGAACAGGGTGGGCAGCCCCAGCATTTT.

The V and J genes are TRBV2 and TRBJ1-6; D perhaps matches TRBD1 (5 bases). This CDR3 has 15 residues. Trimming removed 8 bases from V and 9 bases from J, with 20 bases in between. The germline V gene has CDR1 SNHLY and CDR2 FYNNEI. The CDR3 bases are TGTGCCAGCGTAGAATCCCAGGGTGTACGTTCACCCCTCCACTTT. It specifies CASVESQGVRSPLHF.

J is TRBJ1-1 and V is TRBV6-6; D not certain. The CDR3 has 13 residues. Germline CDR1 reads MNHNY; CDR2 reads SVGAGI (reference sequence). V was pared by 7 bases and J by 2 bases, with 11 bases between. CDR3 amino acids: CASKLSINTEAFF. As DNA, the CDR3 is TGTGCCAGCAAACTCTCAATCAACACTGAAGCTTTCTTT.

For this clonotype: An end of the junction does not agree with germline; a read error may underlie this. The V and J genes are TRBV11-2 and TRBJ1-2, with 7 bases lining up with TRBD1. Germline V lookup: CDR1 SGHAT, CDR2 FQNNGV. The CDR3 consists of 14 residues. The CDR3, as DNA: TGTGCCAACAGCGGTACAGGGGCCAACTATGGCTACACCTTC. Encoded protein: CANSGTGANYGYTF.

The rearrangement uses TRBV6-5 and TRBJ1-6, with D hard to call. This CDR3 contains 16 residues. Trimming took 5 bases from V and 7 from J, leaving 18 bases between them. The germline gives CDR1 MNHEY, CDR2 SVGAGI. The CDR3 region is CASSPPDRMGNSPLHF. Written as DNA, the CDR3 is TGTGCCAGCAGTCCTCCGGATCGTATGGGCAATTCACCCCTCCACTTT.

In its sample, this clonotype was seen many times. The V call is TRBV2, the J call TRBJ1-5, with 7 positions matching TRBD1. V dropped 4 bases and J dropped 5; count of bases not matched to a gene: 5. Germline V gene lookup returns CDR1 SNHLY and CDR2 FYNNEI. This CDR3 has 14 residues. This CDR3 is CASSGDREDQPQHF. CDR3 DNA sequence: TGTGCCAGCAGTGGAGACAGGGAAGATCAGCCCCAGCATTTT.

The chain is built from TRBV7-9 and TRBJ2-7, with D uncertain. Trimming took off 5 bases at V and 2 bases at J, with 13 bases between the two ends. Germline V gene lookup returns CDR1 SEHNR and CDR2 FQNEAQ (reference sequence). The CDR3 totals 14 residues. The CDR3 loop reads CASSQMAGTYEQYF. CDR3 in DNA: TGTGCCAGCAGCCAAATGGCCGGAACCTACGAGCAGTACTTC.

This clonotype was recorded many times. The chain carries TRBV29-1 and TRBJ1-1; D is unresolved. Germline V gene data show CDR1 as SQVTM and CDR2 as ANQGSEA. The CDR3 totals 15 residues. Trimming left V 6 bases short and J 0 bases short, with 17 bases between. CDR3 residues: CSVSYADGMNTEAFF. The CDR3 DNA sequence: TGCAGCGTGTCTTACGCGGACGGAATGAACACTGAAGCTTTCTTT.

On this clonotype: A junction boundary mismatches the germline segment, possibly from a read error. The V call is TRBV7-9, the J call TRBJ1-5; TRBD1 matches 7 bases. The CDR3 loop spans 14 amino acids. Per the germline V gene, CDR1 is SEHNR and CDR2 is FQNEAQ (reference sequence). The CDR3 reads CASGLSTGTQPQHF. The DNA for the CDR3 is TGTGCCAGCGGCTTGTCGACAGGGACTCAGCCCCAGCATTTT.

The chain couples TRBV25-1 to TRBJ2-2; 9 nucleotides match TRBD1. Trimming removed 5 bases from V and 8 bases from J; junction bases left unmatched: 15. CDR3 size: 17 residues. Per the germline V gene, CDR1 is MGHDK and CDR2 is SYGVNS. CDR3 sequence reads: CASSYPQGASRSGELFF. The CDR3 region has the DNA TGTGCCAGCAGTTACCCACAGGGGGCATCGCGTTCAGGGGAGCTGTTTTTT. Full variable domain (outside the CDR3, taken from reference TRBV25-1 and TRBJ2-2): EADIYQTPRYLVIGTGKKITLECSQTMGHDKMYWYQQDPGMELHLIHYSYGVNSTEKGDLSSESTVSRIRTEHFPLTLESARPSHTSQYLCASSYPQGASRSGELFFGEGSRLTVL.

In its sample, this clonotype was seen many times. J is TRBJ1-6 and V is TRBV29-1; D may be TRBD1 (6 bases). The CDR3 loop spans 11 amino acids. With 3 bases removed from V and 17 bases from J, the gap between germline ends came to 14 bases. The germline V gene has CDR1 SQVTM and CDR2 ANQGSEA. CDR3 amino acids: CSVELRGLVHF. As DNA, the CDR3 is TGCAGCGTTGAGCTTAGGGGGTTAGTCCACTTT.

This clonotype was counted ten times or more. The chain carries TRBV7-9 and TRBJ1-4; D call uncertain. The germline CDR1 and CDR2 sequences are SEHNR and FQNEAQ (reference sequence). V shed 7 bases and J shed 7 bases, with 16 bases lying between them. The CDR3 spans 14 residues. Here the CDR3 DNA reads TGTGCCAGCACCTCGGCCCTGGGTGCTGAAAAACTGTTTTTT. This translates into CASTSALGAEKLFF.

The chain has TRBV28 and TRBJ1-5, with D unresolved. The V and J ends lost 7 bases and 11 bases respectively, with 12 bases between them. The CDR3 has 11 amino acids. The germline V gene encodes CDR1 MDHEN and CDR2 SYDVKM. This CDR3 reads CASTGTAAQHF. The DNA of the CDR3 is TGTGCCAGCACGGGAACAGCGGCCCAGCATTTT. The variable domain in full, completed from reference TRBV28 and TRBJ1-5, reads DVKVTQSSRYLVKRTGEKVFLECVQDMDHENMFWYRQDPGLGLRLIYFSYDVKMKEKGDIPEGYSVSREKKERFSLILESASTNQTSMYLCASTGTAAQHFGDGTRLSIL.

The CDR3 is CASSAGLAGIYEQYF. CDR3 DNA: TGTGCCAGCAGCGCCGGACTAGCGGGAATCTACGAGCAGTACTTC. The chain couples TRBV7-6 to TRBJ2-7; 12 bases are shared with TRBD2. The CDR3 spans 15 residues. Germline V gene lookup returns CDR1 SGHVS and CDR2 FNYEAQ. The V and J ends lost 5 bases and 3 bases, in that order; junction bases with no gene match: 5.